This TCR beta chain appears in the sequencing data of a study of T cell responses to AZD1222 COVID-19 vaccine. Notes on the study in general: Donors in the cohort were predominantly white British and more often female, and clonal diversity was possibly underestimated.

Remarks on this clone: Its cognate antigen is unknown.

Clones were sequenced by immunoSEQ multiplex PCR, and TCRdb holds only the in-frame ones, with some missing. The sample yields roughly 130,000 clones, about 86% seen once. This TCR was recovered from an adult in good health. The sample in question was peripheral blood, obtained on day 0 of AZD1222 vaccination.

The CDR3, as DNA: TGTGCCAGCAGCTTAGAGTCGGGCTCAGAAGCTTTCTTT. This codes for CASSLESGSEAFF. The chain combines TRBV7-9 with TRBJ1-1; unclear D gene. V was shortened by 1 base and J by 8 bases, with 11 bases between the two germline ends. CDR3 length: 13 residues. CDR1 and CDR2 (germline): SEHNR, FQNEAQ (reference sequence).